Sequencing of this T cell receptor (beta chain) was carried out in a study of metastatic and nonmetastatic thyroid tumors. Treatment of any kind had been given to no patient before thyroid surgery. TCRdb re-called clones via MiXCR from the PCR reads. The sample has roughly 27,000 clones, 20% to 25% seen once. V dropped 0 bases and J dropped 4 bases, with 11 bases sitting between them. Germline lookup yields CDR1 SGHRS and CDR2 YFSETQ. The CDR3 has 14 residues. The sequenced material came from blood. The TCR was taken from a female donor with papillary thyroid cancer or a benign thyroid nodule (not recorded which). Some clones in this sample may be carry-over from other donors' samples. The V call is TRBV5-1, the J call TRBJ2-7; D unclear. The CDR3 region has the DNA TGCGCCAGCAGCTTGGATGCGGACGGTTACGAGCAGTACTTC. Its translation is CASSLDADGYEQYF. Looking up the rest from reference TRBV5-1 and TRBJ2-7 gives the full variable domain: KAGVTQTPRYLIKTRGQQVTLSCSPISGHRSVSWYQQTPGQGLQFLFEYFSETQRNKGNFPGRFSGRQFSNSRSEMNVSTLELGDSALYLCASSLDADGYEQYFGPGTRLTVT.